Presented here are 28 T cell receptor beta chains from one specimen sequenced in a study of cytomegalovirus exposure and HLA in healthy donors (dated by TCRdb to 2015 to 2018). The library came from the immunoSEQ multiplex PCR assay. The multiplex PCR relied on a mix of 60 forward primers for TCR Vbeta segments and 13 reverse primers for TCR Jbeta segments. TCRdb carries this immuneACCESS record with in-frame sequences only. Its versions omit some clonotypes, under half of them owing to an unresolved V gene in the studies checked, with the rest unexplained. The sample table holds around 280,000 clones, of which about 90% were seen once. The ten largest account for 2% to 3% of the sample. The source material was PBMCs. These receptors all come from a woman between 18 and 29 years old in good health and CMV-seronegative.

This chain links TRBV9 with TRBJ1-1; no firm D call. V lost 4 bases, J lost 4 bases, and 23 bases lay in between. The germline CDR1 and CDR2 sequences are SGDLS and YYNGEE. The CDR3 covers 17 residues. CDR3: CASSSVYTEGSFTEAFF. Here the CDR3 DNA reads TGTGCCAGCAGCTCAGTGTATACGGAGGGCAGTTTCACTGAAGCTTTCTTT.

CDR3 DNA sequence: TGTGCCAGCAGTGAAACGGGGACAGGAGCTGAAAAACTGTTTTTT. Protein sequence: CASSETGTGAEKLFF. The rearrangement uses TRBV6-1 and TRBJ1-4; TRBD1 matches at 8 bases. Per germline, CDR1 MNHNS and CDR2 SASEGT. The V gene end was trimmed by 2 bases and the J gene end by 7 bases; junction bases not matched to a gene: 6. The CDR3 extends over 15 amino acids.

V usage is TRBV6-1 and J usage is TRBJ2-7, with D uncertain. This CDR3 has 18 amino acids. Trimming shortened V by 1 base and J by 0 bases, and 19 bases separated the two germline ends. Germline V gene sequence: CDR1 MNHNS, CDR2 SASEGT. The CDR3 sequence: CASSEDSRRLPSSYEQYF. In nucleotides, the CDR3 is TGTGCCAGCAGTGAAGACAGCAGGCGCCTTCCAAGCTCCTACGAGCAGTACTTC.

V and J are TRBV9 and TRBJ1-1; D is unclear. The length of the CDR3 is 13 residues. From germline, CDR1 is SGDLS and CDR2 YYNGEE. V was clipped by 3 bases and J by 0 bases, with 6 bases between them. The CDR3 coding sequence is TGTGCCAGCAGCGCCGCGGTGAACACTGAAGCTTTCTTT. Encoded protein: CASSAAVNTEAFF.

Only a few counts were recorded for this clone. The chain links TRBV5-4 to TRBJ1-2; the match to TRBD1 covers 7 bases. CDR3 length: 13 residues. Germline CDR1 SGHNT, CDR2 YYREEE (reference sequence). Trimming cost V 1 base and J 4 bases; bases outside gene matches: 1. CDR3 nucleotides: TGTGCCAGCAGCTTGAACAGGGGCTATGGCTACACCTTC. It yields the protein CASSLNRGYGYTF.

The chain combines TRBV6-1 with TRBJ2-7; 8 bases align to TRBD1. CDR1 and CDR2 (germline): MNHNS, SASEGT. The CDR3 length is 14 residues. J was trimmed by 3 bases and V by 2 bases; bases with no gene match: 3. The CDR3 reads CASSEWGQVYEQYF. The CDR3 nucleotides are TGTGCCAGCAGTGAATGGGGACAGGTCTACGAGCAGTACTTC.

The rearrangement links TRBV7-9 to TRBJ2-2; 8 positions match TRBD2. The CDR3 sequence is 15 residues long. The V gene's germline CDR1 is SEHNR and CDR2 FQNEAQ (reference sequence). Trimming removed 5 bases from V and 0 bases from J; junction bases left unmatched: 2. The CDR3 DNA follows: TGTGCCAGCAGCCGGGGGGGGACGAACACCGGGGAGCTGTTTTTT. It yields the protein CASSRGGTNTGELFF.

The chain couples TRBV19 to TRBJ1-5, with 7 bases matching TRBD1. This CDR3 has 13 residues. Looked up from germline, CDR1 is LNHDA and CDR2 is SQIVND (reference sequence). V lost 7 bases to trimming and J lost 7 bases; unmatched junction nucleotides: 7. The CDR3 sequence: CASIEGAGQPQHF. In DNA, the CDR3 is TGTGCCAGTATTGAGGGGGCCGGCCAGCCCCAGCATTTT.

V and J are TRBV4-2 and TRBJ2-5; a possible D gene is TRBD2 (6 bases). Germline CDR1 reads LGHNA; CDR2 reads YNFKEQ. This CDR3 comprises 14 residues. V shed 1 base and J shed 5 bases, with 11 bases lying between them. The DNA of the CDR3 is TGTGCCAGCAGCCAAGTAGTTGCGGGGGAGACCCAGTACTTC. This translates into CASSQVVAGETQYF.

V usage is TRBV5-4 and J usage is TRBJ2-7; 8 bases align to TRBD2. The CDR3 has 15 residues. Losses at the gene ends were 4 bases for V and 1 base for J; bases not matched to a gene: 7. Germline CDR1 and CDR2: SGHNT and YYREEE (reference sequence). The CDR3 reads CASSPQVAGSYEQYF. CDR3 in DNA: TGTGCCAGCAGCCCTCAGGTAGCGGGGTCCTACGAGCAGTACTTC. The entire variable domain, with the rest obtained from reference TRBV5-4 and TRBJ2-7, is as follows: ETGVTQSPTHLIKTRGQQVTLRCSSQSGHNTVSWYQQALGQGPQFIFQYYREEENGRGNFPPRFSGLQFPNYSSELNVNALELDDSALYLCASSPQVAGSYEQYFGPGTRLTVT.

This clone showed up just once. One end of the junction varies from germline; a read error may be responsible. V and J are TRBV7-2 and TRBJ2-3, with D possibly being TRBD2 (6 bases). Germline V gene lookup returns CDR1 SGHTA and CDR2 FQGNSA. This CDR3 contains 16 residues. CDR3 region: CASSIASSANTDTQYF. CDR3 nucleotide sequence: TGTGCCAGCAGCATAGCATCTAGCGCTAACACAGATACGCAGTATTTT.

V is TRBV6-1 and J is TRBJ1-1, with a possible D match to TRBD1 (5 bases). The germline gives CDR1 MNHNS, CDR2 SASEGT. The CDR3 totals 15 residues. With 3 bases removed from V and 5 bases from J, the gap between germline ends came to 16 bases. The CDR3 here is CASSEFGGIGTEAFF. The CDR3 DNA reads as TGTGCCAGCAGTGAGTTTGGGGGGATTGGGACTGAAGCTTTCTTT.

This clone showed up just once. This chain connects TRBV27 to TRBJ1-2; no reliable D call. This CDR3 is built from 14 residues. V shed 0 bases and J shed 4 bases, with 9 bases lying between them. The germline gives CDR1 MNHEY, CDR2 SMNVEV (reference sequence). The CDR3 spells CASSLSREAYGYTF. The CDR3 DNA is TGTGCCAGCAGTTTATCGCGGGAGGCCTATGGCTACACCTTC.

CDR3: CASSAQQGVNSPLHF. In nucleotides, the CDR3 is TGTGCCAGCAGCGCCCAACAGGGAGTGAATTCACCCCTCCACTTT. The gene calls are TRBV7-9 and TRBJ1-6, with D possibly TRBD1 on 6 matching bases. The germline V gene has CDR1 SEHNR and CDR2 FQNEAQ (reference sequence). CDR3 length: 15 residues. Trimming removed 5 bases from V and 7 bases from J, with 15 bases in between.

This sequence joins TRBV13 and TRBJ1-1; TRBD1 is a possible D gene (5 bases). The CDR3 sequence is 13 residues long. Germline V gene sequence: CDR1 PRHDT, CDR2 FYEKMQ (reference sequence). Trimming pared 4 bases from V and 1 base from J, leaving 7 bases between. The CDR3 protein is CASSYQGNTEAFF. In DNA form, the CDR3 reads TGTGCCAGCAGCTATCAGGGGAACACTGAAGCTTTCTTT. Variable domain in full (rest from reference TRBV13 and TRBJ1-1): AAGVIQSPRHLIKEKRETATLKCYPIPRHDTVYWYQQGPGQDPQFLISFYEKMQSDKGSIPDRFSAQQFSDYHSELNMSSLELGDSALYFCASSYQGNTEAFFGQGTRLTVV.

The chain links TRBV6-1 to TRBJ1-5, with D uncertain. This CDR3 contains 14 residues. The V gene lost 10 bases and the J gene lost 0 bases, with 13 bases spanning the gap. Germline CDR1 MNHNS, CDR2 SASEGT. The CDR3 region is CATQWAVSNQPQHF. CDR3 sequence (DNA): TGTGCCACCCAATGGGCAGTTAGCAATCAGCCCCAGCATTTT.

J is TRBJ2-3 and V is TRBV6-7; 9 nucleotides line up with TRBD2. TRBV6-7 is known as an ORF, though its function is uncertain. V gave up 2 bases and J gave up 5 bases; unmatched junction bases: 14. The CDR3 spans 18 residues. This CDR3 reads CASSYKAGGRSCRDTQYF. DNA of the CDR3: TGTGCCAGCAGTTACAAAGCGGGGGGTCGATCCTGTCGAGATACGCAGTATTTT.

This clone came up once. The same CDR3 is also encoded by other DNA sequences in this sample. This rearrangement joins TRBV2 to TRBJ2-7; TRBD1 matches 11 bases. The CDR3 has 13 residues. With 7 bases clipped from V and 3 bases from J, the junction kept 2 bases outside the gene matches. Germline CDR1 is SNHLY and CDR2 is FYNNEI. This CDR3 is CASTGTGGYEQYF. CDR3 nucleotide sequence: TGTGCCAGCACCGGGACAGGGGGCTACGAGCAGTACTTC.

This clone was seen only a few times. The gene calls are TRBV19 and TRBJ2-2, with D possibly matching TRBD1 (6 bases). CDR1 and CDR2 from the germline V gene are LNHDA and SQIVND (reference sequence). The CDR3 extends over 14 amino acids. V shed 5 bases and J shed 2 bases, with 9 bases lying between them. CDR3 region: CASSRTENTGELFF. The CDR3 DNA reads TGTGCCAGTAGTCGGACAGAAAACACCGGGGAGCTGTTTTTT.

In its sample, this clone was seen once. This sequence joins TRBV7-3 and TRBJ2-5; weak D call: TRBD2 (7 bases). Germline V gives CDR1 SGHTA, CDR2 FQGTGA. The CDR3 consists of 15 residues. The V end was cut by 3 bases, the J end by 1 base, with 12 bases between. The CDR3 loop reads CASSFGGAGQETQYF. The CDR3 DNA is TGTGCCAGCAGCTTTGGGGGGGCAGGCCAAGAGACCCAGTACTTC.

For this clone: Additional DNA sequences in this sample encode the identical CDR3. The chain has TRBV5-1 and TRBJ2-5; no reliable D call. CDR1 is SGHRS, CDR2 YFSETQ, per germline. The ends were cut back, 1 base at V and 2 bases at J, with 3 bases in the middle. The CDR3 totals 12 residues. CDR3 bases: TGCGCCAGCAGCTTGACTCAAGAGACCCAGTACTTC. Translated, it gives CASSLTQETQYF.

The chain has TRBV6-6 and TRBJ1-2, with a tentative D call TRBD1 (6 bases). The V end lost 5 bases, the J end lost 6 bases, and 19 bases lay between the germline ends. CDR3 length: 15 residues. Germline V gene lookup returns CDR1 MNHNY and CDR2 SVGAGI (reference sequence). DNA of the CDR3: TGTGCCAGCAGTCGGCAGGGGAGGGAGGGCCATGGCTACACCTTC. Protein: CASSRQGREGHGYTF.

This chain connects TRBV7-9 to TRBJ2-2; D call uncertain. Germline CDR1 SEHNR, CDR2 FQNEAQ (reference sequence). The CDR3 sequence is 14 residues long. V dropped 6 bases and J dropped 4 bases, with 12 bases sitting between them. The CDR3: CASSYRVRTGELFF. The CDR3 DNA follows: TGTGCCAGCAGTTACCGGGTCCGCACCGGGGAGCTGTTTTTT.

The chain joins TRBV6-5 to TRBJ1-3; TRBD1 matches 8 bases. The V gene end was trimmed by 5 bases and the J gene end by 0 bases; junction bases not matched to a gene: 3. CDR3 length: 15 residues. CDR1 is MNHEY, CDR2 SVGAGI, per germline. DNA of the CDR3: TGTGCCAGCAGTACGGACAGGGACTCTGGAAACACCATATATTTT. This translates into CASSTDRDSGNTIYF.

The chain couples TRBV18 to TRBJ1-2; no definite D call. Looked up from germline, CDR1 is KGHSH and CDR2 is LQKENI. V shed 0 bases and J shed 4 bases, with 15 bases lying between them. The CDR3 covers 16 residues. DNA for the CDR3: TGTGCCAGCTCACCACCGGGCCAGAACCCCACCTATGGCTACACCTTC. Translating gives CASSPPGQNPTYGYTF.

V and J are TRBV5-1 and TRBJ2-1; a possible D gene is TRBD2 (6 bases). V shed 3 bases and J shed 13 bases, with 17 bases lying between them. The CDR3 length is 13 residues. CDR1 and CDR2 from the germline V gene are SGHRS and YFSETQ. CDR3 nucleotide sequence: TGCGCCAGCAGCTCGGGCGGGGCACGAGAACAGTTCTTC. Translated, it gives CASSSGGAREQFF. The full variable domain, completed using reference TRBV5-1 and TRBJ2-1, is KAGVTQTPRYLIKTRGQQVTLSCSPISGHRSVSWYQQTPGQGLQFLFEYFSETQRNKGNFPGRFSGRQFSNSRSEMNVSTLELGDSALYLCASSSGGAREQFFGPGTRLTVL.

J is TRBJ1-2 and V is TRBV6-5; TRBD1 might be the D (5 bases). The germline V gene encodes CDR1 MNHEY and CDR2 SVGAGI. This CDR3 has 11 residues. Trimming stripped 7 bases from V and 8 bases from J, with 11 bases between. As DNA, the CDR3 is TGTGCCAGCATGCAGGGTTGGGGCTACACCTTC. Amino acid sequence: CASMQGWGYTF.

The chain joins TRBV30 to TRBJ1-2; D gene uncertain. The V gene lost 0 bases and the J gene lost 0 bases, with 5 bases spanning the gap. CDR3 size: 13 residues. In germline, CDR1 is GTSNPN, CDR2 SVGIG (reference sequence). Here the CDR3 DNA reads TGTGCCTGGAGTGTACAAGCTAACTATGGCTACACCTTC. As protein: CAWSVQANYGYTF.